What follows are 23 T cell receptor beta chains derived from one specimen sequenced in a study of T cell responses to AZD1222 COVID-19 vaccine. Assay: immunoSEQ multiplex PCR; the TCRdb copy retains only in-frame clones and omits some. The repertoire consists of about 140,000 clones, with around 90% occurring once and the leading ten covering roughly 2%. Sequences were derived from peripheral blood, sampled on day 0 of AZD1222 vaccination. The receptors stem from an adult in good health.

The rearrangement uses TRBV5-1 and TRBJ1-1; unclear D gene. This CDR3 has 15 amino acids. Trimming pared 0 bases from V and 4 bases from J, leaving 13 bases between. The V gene's germline CDR1 is SGHRS and CDR2 YFSETQ. CDR3 sequence: CASSLVDGGSTEAFF. The CDR3 nucleotides read TGCGCCAGCAGCTTGGTGGACGGTGGAAGCACTGAAGCTTTCTTT.

V gene TRBV6-2 or TRBV6-3 combines with J gene TRBJ2-3; TRBD1 aligns across 7 bases. Trimming at V came to 0 bases and at J to 2 bases, leaving 5 bases not matched to a gene. Per germline, CDR1 MNHEY and CDR2 SVGEGT. This CDR3 contains 16 residues. CDR3 DNA sequence: TGTGCCAGCAGTTACTCGTTCCAGGGGGACACAGATACGCAGTATTTT. Residues: CASSYSFQGDTDTQYF.

This clone was observed a single time. V gene TRBV11-3 combines with J gene TRBJ1-1, with D unresolved. There are 13 residues in the CDR3. The ends were cut back, 1 base at V and 8 bases at J, with 11 bases in the middle. Germline assignment: CDR1 SGHNT and CDR2 YENEEA. CDR3 protein: CASSLGLTEEAFF. CDR3 DNA: TGTGCCAGCAGCTTAGGCCTGACGGAAGAAGCTTTCTTT.

The chain carries TRBV7-2 and TRBJ1-1; a weak D match, TRBD1 (5 bases). Germline CDR1 reads SGHTA; CDR2 reads FQGNSA. Trimming pared 6 bases from V and 4 bases from J, leaving 15 bases between. This CDR3 has 14 residues. The CDR3 bases are TGTGCCAGCAGGCCGGGGCGCGGGAGCACTGAAGCTTTCTTT. Translation: CASRPGRGSTEAFF.

The chain has TRBV27 and TRBJ2-7, with D tentatively TRBD1 (7 bases). The V end was cut by 2 bases, the J end by 1 base, with 12 bases between. The length of the CDR3 is 15 residues. Germline lookup yields CDR1 MNHEY and CDR2 SMNVEV (reference sequence). This CDR3 reads CASSLTAGGSYEQYF. The CDR3, as DNA: TGTGCCAGCAGTTTAACGGCAGGGGGGTCCTACGAGCAGTACTTC.

The chain joins TRBV4-3 to TRBJ1-6, with D tentatively TRBD1 (6 bases). V lost 0 bases and J lost 8, with 17 bases in between. From germline, CDR1 is LGHNA and CDR2 YSLEER. This CDR3 region has 17 residues. The CDR3 loop is CASSQDGGGSNDSPLHF. The CDR3 DNA sequence: TGCGCCAGCAGCCAAGACGGGGGGGGCAGTAATGATTCACCCCTCCACTTT.

This chain links TRBV27 with TRBJ1-2, with 7 bases aligning to TRBD1. The germline CDR1 and CDR2 sequences are MNHEY and SMNVEV (reference sequence). The J segment lost 5 bases and the V segment lost 3 bases, leaving 15 bases of the junction unmatched. There are 17 residues in the CDR3. CDR3 residues: CASSFYRLTGKVYGYTF. As DNA, the CDR3 is TGTGCCAGCAGTTTCTACAGATTGACAGGGAAAGTTTATGGCTACACCTTC.

The chain recombines TRBV7-8 with TRBJ2-6; D is perhaps TRBD1 (5 bases). The V and J ends lost 0 bases and 3 bases respectively, with 6 bases between them. Germline lookup yields CDR1 SGHVS and CDR2 FQNEAQ. This CDR3 is 15 amino acids long. CDR3 coding DNA: TGTGCCAGCAGCTTAGCAGGGGTTGGGGCCAACGTCCTGACTTTC. It specifies CASSLAGVGANVLTF. Full variable domain (rest looked up from reference TRBV7-8 and TRBJ2-6): GAGVSQSPRYKVAKRGQDVALRCDPISGHVSLFWYQQALGQGPEFLTYFQNEAQLDKSGLPSDRFFAERPEGSVSTLKIQRTQQEDSAVYLCASSLAGVGANVLTFGAGSRLTVL.

The chain combines TRBV3-1 (or the pseudogene TRBV3-2) with TRBJ2-7; D perhaps matches TRBD1 (7 bases). V shed 4 bases and J shed 5 bases, with 12 bases lying between them. Germline CDR1 reads LGHDT; CDR2 reads YNNKEL (reference sequence). This CDR3 is built from 13 residues. The CDR3 reads CASSRRGTDEQYF. The CDR3 DNA follows: TGTGCCAGCAGCCGACGCGGGACAGACGAGCAGTACTTC.

The V call is TRBV5-1, the J call TRBJ2-5, with 11 bases matching TRBD1. Trimming removed 3 bases from V and 5 bases from J; junction bases left unmatched: 3. The CDR3 is 14 amino acids. The germline V gene encodes CDR1 SGHRS and CDR2 YFSETQ. The CDR3 nucleotides are TGCGCCAGCAGCTGGACAGGGGGCTTGGAGACCCAGTACTTC. Protein product: CASSWTGGLETQYF.

The rearrangement joins TRBV4-2 to TRBJ1-3, with TRBD1 identical over 7 bases. This CDR3 comprises 18 residues. Losses at the gene ends were 0 bases for V and 1 base for J; bases not matched to a gene: 9. The germline V gene has CDR1 LGHNA and CDR2 YNFKEQ. The CDR3 is CASSQDGWTGSSGNTIYF. In DNA form, the CDR3 reads TGTGCCAGCAGCCAAGATGGATGGACAGGTTCGTCTGGAAACACCATATATTTT.

The chain uses TRBV7-2 and TRBJ1-2; tentatively, D is TRBD1 (5 bases). The CDR3 totals 13 residues. Trimming removed 3 bases from V and 12 bases from J, with 17 bases in between. Germline-derived CDR1 and CDR2 are SGHTA and FQGNSA. The chain's CDR3 is CASSLSGVESNTF. The CDR3 nucleotides are TGTGCCAGCAGCTTGTCGGGGGTCGAAAGCAACACCTTC.

The V call is TRBV6-5, the J call TRBJ1-1; D call uncertain. V gave up 1 base and J gave up 11 bases, with 8 bases separating them. CDR3 length equals 11 residues. Looked up from germline, CDR1 is MNHEY and CDR2 is SVGAGI. CDR3 loop: CASSYFGGAFF. For the CDR3, the DNA is TGTGCCAGCAGTTACTTCGGTGGCGCTTTCTTT.

The chain recombines TRBV7-2 with TRBJ1-3, with D unresolved. Germline V gene data show CDR1 as SGHTA and CDR2 as FQGNSA. CDR3 size: 15 residues. Trimming shortened V by 4 bases and J by 0 bases, and 10 bases separated the two germline ends. CDR3 DNA sequence: TGTGCCAGCAGCTCCCAGGCGTACTCTGGAAACACCATATATTTT. Its protein is CASSSQAYSGNTIYF.

CDR3 bases: TGTGCCTGGAGTGGGGGGATGGAGGCTTTCTTT. It codes for CAWSGGMEAFF. The V call is TRBV30, the J call TRBJ1-1; possible D gene TRBD1, 5 bases. V lost 1 base, J lost 11 bases, and 11 bases lay in between. The germline CDR1 and CDR2 sequences are GTSNPN and SVGIG (reference sequence). The CDR3 consists of 11 residues.

This rearrangement joins TRBV5-4 to TRBJ2-4; D is unclear. Trimming left V 4 bases short and J 5 bases short, with 13 bases between. This CDR3 has 14 amino acids. Per germline, CDR1 SGHNT and CDR2 YYREEE (reference sequence). CDR3 sequence (DNA): TGTGCCAGCAGCCGGACGGGTGGAGAAAACATTCAGTACTTC. The encoded protein is CASSRTGGENIQYF.

The gene calls are TRBV5-1 and TRBJ1-1, with D tentatively TRBD1 (6 bases). Germline CDR1 SGHRS, CDR2 YFSETQ. The CDR3 extends over 14 amino acids. Between the trimmed V and J ends, which lost 0 bases and 4 bases, there was a span of 10 bases. CDR3 protein: CASSLALGGTEAFF. CDR3 bases: TGCGCCAGCAGCTTGGCTTTAGGGGGCACTGAAGCTTTCTTT. Complete variable domain (other parts from reference TRBV5-1 and TRBJ1-1): KAGVTQTPRYLIKTRGQQVTLSCSPISGHRSVSWYQQTPGQGLQFLFEYFSETQRNKGNFPGRFSGRQFSNSRSEMNVSTLELGDSALYLCASSLALGGTEAFFGQGTRLTVV.

The V gene is TRBV18, the J gene TRBJ1-2, with D hard to call. The CDR3 runs to 16 residues. Germline V gene data show CDR1 as KGHSH and CDR2 as LQKENI. V was trimmed by 3 bases and J by 7 bases, leaving 21 bases between them. The CDR3, as DNA: TGTGCCAGCTCACCCCTACCCACAGTGCCAGCTCCTGGCTACACCTTC. Translating gives CASSPLPTVPAPGYTF.

The genes are TRBV5-1 and TRBJ1-4; unclear D gene. Trimming shortened V by 2 bases and J by 2 bases, and 10 bases separated the two germline ends. CDR1 is SGHRS and CDR2 is YFSETQ in the germline V gene. There are 15 residues in the CDR3. CDR3 loop: CASSFNPATNEKLFF. Written as DNA, the CDR3 is TGCGCCAGCAGCTTCAACCCAGCCACTAATGAAAAACTGTTTTTT.

The V call is TRBV5-1, the J call TRBJ1-1; TRBD1 aligns across 8 bases. Germline assignment: CDR1 SGHRS and CDR2 YFSETQ. The CDR3 has 19 residues. Trimming at V came to 5 bases and at J to 0 bases, leaving 18 bases not matched to a gene. The chain's CDR3 is CASSSALDRGRGVNTEAFF. Here the CDR3 DNA reads TGCGCCAGCAGTTCTGCCTTAGACAGGGGCCGTGGGGTGAACACTGAAGCTTTCTTT.

The rearrangement joins TRBV28 to TRBJ1-2, with 7 nucleotides matching TRBD1. The V segment lost 5 bases and the J segment 2 bases; nucleotides outside the gene matches: 8. Germline values: CDR1 MDHEN, CDR2 SYDVKM. The length of the CDR3 is 15 residues. The DNA of the CDR3 is TGTGCCAGCAGTGCCAGGGGGAACCTGAACTATGGCTACACCTTC. Its translation is CASSARGNLNYGYTF.

The V call is TRBV6-4, the J call TRBJ1-4; the D is unclear. The germline V and J ends were trimmed by 4 bases and 7 bases, with 16 bases remaining between them. The germline gives CDR1 MRHNA, CDR2 SNTAGT. This CDR3 spans 15 amino acids. CDR3 loop: CASSAQLGPGEKLFF. CDR3 nucleotides: TGTGCCAGCAGTGCGCAGCTGGGTCCGGGTGAAAAACTGTTTTTT.

The chain recombines TRBV7-9 with TRBJ1-4, with D possibly matching TRBD1 (6 bases). V dropped 5 bases and J dropped 10 bases, with 17 bases sitting between them. The CDR3 runs 14 residues. The germline gives CDR1 SEHNR, CDR2 FQNEAQ (reference sequence). Written as DNA, the CDR3 is TGTGCCAGCAGCCTAGTAGGGGGTGCGGGAAAACTGTTTTTT. Its translation is CASSLVGGAGKLFF.